A selection of T cell receptor beta chains follows, all from one sample in a study of cytomegalovirus exposure and HLA in healthy donors. Some clones are missing from TCRdb's copy, which holds only in-frame ones; the method was immunoSEQ multiplex PCR. This sample carries around 89,000 clones, 76% of them seen once, and the ten largest clones take around 2.8%. Sequenced sample: PBMCs. These receptors were collected from a man aged 40-50 years in good health and CMV-seronegative. Both conserved end residues are part of each CDR3. Fields, in order: clone size, D gene, J gene, V gene, CDR3 protein, CDR3 DNA. The D gene is left open where the match is weak. Clone size, where shown, is once, few, many, or a class for clones that have expanded.

>few|NA|TRBJ2-7|TRBV29-1
CSAHLAGAFSYEQYF
TGCAGCGCCCACCTCGCTGGGGCCTTCTCCTACGAGCAGTACTTC
>NA|NA|TRBJ2-5|TRBV7-2
CASSIEVETQYF
TGTGCCAGCAGCATCGAGGTAGAGACCCAGTACTTC
>NA|NA|TRBJ2-7|TRBV5-5
CASSFTGGAYEQYF
TGTGCCAGCAGCTTCACAGGGGGGGCCTACGAGCAGTACTTC
>NA|NA|TRBJ2-2|TRBV6-5
CASTYGSGDTGELFF
TGTGCCAGCACATACGGGTCAGGGGATACCGGGGAGCTGTTTTTT
>NA|NA|TRBJ2-1|TRBV9
CASSVEPGVYNEQFF
TGTGCCAGCAGCGTAGAGCCAGGGGTGTACAATGAGCAGTTCTTC
>NA|TRBD1|TRBJ1-6|TRBV5-1
CASSGDRGRFDSPLHF
TGCGCCAGCAGCGGGGACAGGGGCCGTTTCGACTCACCCCTCCACTTT
>medium-sized|TRBD1|TRBJ2-4|TRBV4-2
CASSQDKGQGADIQYF
TGTGCCAGCAGCCAAGATAAGGGGCAGGGGGCAGACATTCAGTACTTC
>NA|TRBD1|TRBJ2-7|TRBV7-8
CASGQGVYEQYF
TGTGCCTCCGGACAGGGAGTGTACGAGCAGTACTTC
>NA|NA|TRBJ1-5|TRBV30
CAWSAGGSTQHF
TGTGCCTGGAGTGCCGGCGGCTCGACCCAGCATTTT
>NA|NA|TRBJ2-5|TRBV10-3
CAISARGETQYF
TGTGCCATCAGTGCCAGGGGAGAGACCCAGTACTTC
>NA|TRBD2|TRBJ2-3|TRBV30
CAWSAETSVSTDTQYF
TGTGCCTGGAGTGCCGAGACTAGCGTGAGCACAGATACGCAGTATTTT
>NA|NA|TRBJ2-2|TRBV18
CASSPLLRRNTGELFF
TGTGCCAGCTCACCACTTCTGCGTCGCAACACCGGGGAGCTGTTTTTT
>NA|TRBD1|TRBJ2-7|TRBV19
CASSGNRGGSYEQYF
TGTGCCAGTAGCGGTAACAGGGGTGGCTCCTACGAGCAGTACTTC
>NA|TRBD1|TRBJ1-2|TRBV5-5
CASSQGQQFIYGYTF
TGTGCCAGCAGCCAGGGACAGCAATTCATCTATGGCTACACCTTC
>NA|TRBD2|TRBJ2-5|TRBV7-3
CASSSGPGLAGGETQYF
TGTGCCAGCAGCTCGGGACCGGGACTAGCGGGGGGGGAGACCCAGTACTTC
>NA|NA|TRBJ1-1|TRBV4-1
CASSPRGGAGVTEAFF
TGCGCCAGCAGCCCCCGGGGTGGGGCAGGGGTCACTGAAGCTTTCTTT
>NA|TRBD1|TRBJ2-7|TRBV5-1
CASSLGGTGGIEQYF
TGCGCCAGCAGCTTGGGAGGGACAGGGGGCATCGAGCAGTACTTC
>once|NA|TRBJ2-2|TRBV4-1
CASSQDSGNTGELFF
TGCGCCAGCAGCCAAGACTCCGGGAACACCGGGGAGCTGTTTTTT
>NA|NA|TRBJ2-7|TRBV6-5
CASSYSKVGDEQYF
TGTGCCAGCAGTTACTCGAAGGTGGGCGACGAGCAGTACTTC
>once|TRBD1|TRBJ1-6|TRBV7-6
CASSRQGYNSPLHF
TGTGCCAGCAGCCGACAGGGCTATAATTCACCCCTCCACTTT
>NA|NA|TRBJ2-3|TRBV6-5
CASSLGASGTQYF
TGTGCCAGCAGTTTAGGGGCATCAGGGACGCAGTATTTT
>NA|NA|TRBJ1-6|TRBV6-1
CASSRDRSYNSPLHF
TGTGCCAGCAGTCGAGACAGGTCTTATAATTCACCCCTCCACTTT
>NA|NA|TRBJ1-2|TRBV10-3
CAISGVMNYGYTF
TGTGCCATCAGTGGCGTCATGAACTATGGCTACACCTTC
>NA|NA|TRBJ1-2|TRBV28
CASSLRSYGYTF
TGTGCCAGCAGTTTGCGGAGCTATGGCTACACCTTC
>NA|TRBD1|TRBJ1-4|TRBV4-3
CASSQLPGTGGAANEKLFF
TGCGCCAGCAGCCAATTACCCGGGACAGGGGGCGCGGCTAATGAAAAACTGTTTTTT
>few|TRBD1|TRBJ2-3|TRBV7-8
CASSLRGQITDTQYF
TGTGCCAGCAGCTTAAGGGGACAGATCACAGATACGCAGTATTTT
>once|NA|TRBJ2-7|TRBV5-6
CASSQISGHRAYEQYF
TGTGCCAGCAGCCAAATCTCCGGACATAGGGCCTACGAGCAGTACTTC
>NA|TRBD2|TRBJ2-7|TRBV2
CASSLTSGYYEQYF
TGTGCCAGCAGTCTGACTAGCGGATACTACGAGCAGTACTTC
>NA|NA|TRBJ1-5|TRBV15
CATSRDLGYNQPQHF
TGTGCCACCAGCAGAGATCTCGGTTACAATCAGCCCCAGCATTTT
>NA|NA|TRBJ2-6|TRBV5-4
CASSLIDITSSGANVLTF
TGTGCCAGCAGCTTGATCGACATAACGTCTTCTGGGGCCAACGTCCTGACTTTC
>few|TRBD1|TRBJ1-2|TRBV7-2
CASSFGSGGSYGYTF
TGTGCCAGCAGCTTTGGTTCAGGGGGCAGCTATGGCTACACCTTC
>few|NA|TRBJ1-4|TRBV7-8
CASSGGREKANEKLFF
TGTGCCAGCAGCGGGGGCCGCGAGAAGGCTAATGAAAAACTGTTTTTT
>NA|TRBD2|TRBJ2-7|TRBV4-2
CASSQGTSGGGYEQYF
TGTGCCAGCAGCCAAGGGACTAGCGGGGGTGGATACGAGCAGTACTTC
>NA|TRBD1|TRBJ1-5|TRBV10-3
CATRQGVFSNQPQHF
TGTGCCACCAGACAGGGGGTTTTTAGCAATCAGCCCCAGCATTTT
>NA|NA|TRBJ1-1|TRBV7-2
CASSPILRDKNTEAFF
TGTGCCAGCAGCCCTATTCTCCGGGACAAGAACACTGAAGCTTTCTTT
>NA|TRBD1|TRBJ2-6|TRBV27
CASRTGGEVSGANVLTF
TGTGCCAGCAGAACAGGGGGAGAAGTGTCTGGGGCCAACGTCCTGACTTTC
>NA|TRBD1|TRBJ2-7|TRBV9
CASSLTGAEAYEQYF
TGTGCCAGCAGCCTTACAGGGGCCGAAGCCTACGAGCAGTACTTC
>NA|NA|TRBJ1-3|TRBV15
CATSRDSRAGNTIYF
TGTGCCACCAGCAGAGATAGCAGGGCTGGAAACACCATATATTTT
>NA|TRBD1|TRBJ2-7|TRBV7-8
CASSIGTGGSYEQYF
TGTGCCAGCAGCATCGGGACAGGCGGCTCCTACGAGCAGTACTTC
>once|NA|TRBJ2-2|TRBV7-7
CASSLAAQNTGELFF
TGTGCCAGCAGCTTAGCGGCACAGAACACCGGGGAGCTGTTTTTT
>NA|TRBD2|TRBJ2-1|TRBV30
CAWSSLRGINEQFF
TGTGCCTGGAGTAGTTTGCGGGGGATCAATGAGCAGTTCTTC
>NA|NA|TRBJ2-3|TRBV14
CASSQGRPSTDTQYF
TGTGCCAGCAGCCAGGGCAGGCCGAGCACAGATACGCAGTATTTT
>few|NA|TRBJ1-1|TRBV2
CASNGHRNTEAFF
TGTGCCAGCAACGGACACCGGAACACTGAAGCTTTCTTT
>NA|TRBD1|TRBJ1-1|TRBV12-5
CASGSDRANTEAFF
TGTGCTAGTGGTTCGGACAGGGCCAACACTGAAGCTTTCTTT
>NA|TRBD2|TRBJ2-1|TRBV28
CASRNPTSGGANEQFF
TGCGCCAGCAGGAACCCGACTAGCGGGGGGGCCAATGAGCAGTTCTTC
>NA|NA|TRBJ2-1|TRBV28
CASSRPHAVNEQFF
TGTGCCAGCAGTCGACCCCACGCGGTCAATGAGCAGTTCTTC
>NA|TRBD2|TRBJ2-7|TRBV9
CASSEGLAGGLEQYF
TGTGCCAGCAGCGAAGGACTAGCGGGGGGACTCGAGCAGTACTTC
>few|NA|TRBJ2-1|TRBV10-2
CASSTGISYNEQFF
TGCGCCAGCAGTACAGGGATCTCCTACAATGAGCAGTTCTTC
>NA|NA|TRBJ2-1|TRBV11-3
CASSLDYGFGTYNEQFF
TGTGCCAGCAGCTTAGATTACGGGTTCGGCACATACAATGAGCAGTTCTTC